The following is a TCR beta chain sequence with its context. Its matching antigen is unknown. CDR3 size: 17 residues. This sample stems from a study of vaccination effects on CD4 cells after COVID-19. Study observations and caveats: Substantial clonal contraction characterized both infection- and vaccine-induced clones late after vaccination. Early post-infection timepoints were missing from the study, which also had few convalescent patients.

Using viral peptide pools, the ViraFEST assay grew out antigen-specific CD4+ T cells prior to sequencing. Having been cultured for around ten days, the cells underwent CD4+ T cell isolation. Each participant was administered two doses of either the BNT162b2 or the mRNA-1273 vaccine. Repertoires were generated with immunoSEQ multiplex PCR, while TCRdb's copy carries only in-frame clones and drops some. The sample carries tens of thousands of clones, about 86% recorded once. This rearrangement joins TRBV21-1 to TRBJ1-6; TRBD1, as called in the table, went unchecked against the DNA. TRBV21-1 is a documented pseudogene. The sequencing used CD4+ T cells from PBMCs cultured with HCoV-229E spike peptides, collected after COVID-19 vaccination. This TCR derives from a human donor who received a COVID-19 vaccine. CDR3 residues: CASSTQSCQGSNSPLHF. The CDR3 coding sequence is TGTGCCAGCAGCACTCAGTCCTGCCAGGGTTCGAATTCACCCCTCCACTTT.